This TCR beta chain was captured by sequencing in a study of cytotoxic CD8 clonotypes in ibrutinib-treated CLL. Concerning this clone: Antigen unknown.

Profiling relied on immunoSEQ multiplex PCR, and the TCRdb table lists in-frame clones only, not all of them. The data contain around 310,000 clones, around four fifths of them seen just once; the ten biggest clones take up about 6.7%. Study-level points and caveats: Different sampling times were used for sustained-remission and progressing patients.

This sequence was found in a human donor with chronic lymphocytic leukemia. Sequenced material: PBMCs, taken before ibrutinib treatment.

The CDR3 nucleotides read TGTGCCAGCAGCTTAAGGCGGGATGAGCAGTTCTTC. Translation: CASSLRRDEQFF. The J gene is TRBJ2-1, the V gene TRBV11-3; possible D gene TRBD2, 5 bases. The germline V gene has CDR1 SGHNT and CDR2 YENEEA. Deletions cut 2 bases from V and 8 bases from J, with 7 bases between. The CDR3 runs to 12 residues.